The 9 T cell receptor beta chains presented below share a single source sample, sequenced in a study of control samples from healthy donors and cancer patients. Assay: immunoSEQ multiplex PCR; the TCRdb copy retains only in-frame clones and omits some. In the table there are about 49,000 clones, over 85% of which are singletons. Sequencing used PBMCs. The receptors derive from a man aged 30-40 years with colorectal cancer.

The genes are TRBV19 and TRBJ2-7, with 8 bases fitting TRBD2. Germline V gene sequence: CDR1 LNHDA, CDR2 SQIVND (reference sequence). The length of the CDR3 is 17 residues. V trimming: 3 bases; J trimming: 1 base; junction bases outside the gene matches: 11. CDR3 in amino acids: CASSIDLRGDLSYEQYF. CDR3 sequence (DNA): TGTGCCAGTAGTATCGATTTGCGGGGGGACCTGTCCTACGAGCAGTACTTC.

This clone has a single count. The sample holds other DNA sequences that translate to the same CDR3. The rearrangement links TRBV7-2 to TRBJ1-5, with D perhaps matching TRBD1 (6 bases). Trimming took 1 base from V and 6 from J, leaving 10 bases between them. The CDR3 consists of 14 residues. Germline loops: CDR1 SGHTA, CDR2 FQGNSA. The CDR3 protein is CASSLEGGGQPQHF. The DNA of the CDR3 is TGTGCCAGCAGCTTAGAAGGAGGGGGTCAGCCCCAGCATTTT.

The V call is TRBV5-4, the J call TRBJ1-2; the D is unclear. This CDR3 has 15 residues. From germline, CDR1 is SGHNT and CDR2 YYREEE (reference sequence). V shed 0 bases and J shed 0 bases, with 9 bases lying between them. The CDR3 DNA is TGTGCCAGCAGCTTGGGCGGCGGCCCTAACTATGGCTACACCTTC. This encodes CASSLGGGPNYGYTF.

The chain is built from TRBV27 and TRBJ2-7; TRBD1 agrees at 8 bases. Germline CDR1 and CDR2: MNHEY and SMNVEV (reference sequence). The trim removed 0 bases at V and 5 bases at J, leaving 6 bases unmatched. The CDR3 spans 15 residues. This CDR3 reads CASSLSAGGTHEQYV. DNA for the CDR3: TGTGCCAGCAGTTTATCCGCAGGGGGCACCCACGAGCAGTACGTC.

The rearrangement uses TRBV7-2 and TRBJ2-1; no definite D call. Trimming took off 10 bases at V and 3 bases at J, with 7 bases between the two ends. Germline-derived CDR1 and CDR2 are SGHTA and FQGNSA. The CDR3 sequence is 11 residues long. DNA for the CDR3: TGTGCCACGCAGGACTACAATGAGCAGTTCTTC. Its translation: CATQDYNEQFF.

The chain carries TRBV7-2 and TRBJ2-3; D possibly matches TRBD1 or TRBD2 (6 bases each). Germline loops: CDR1 SGHTA, CDR2 FQGNSA. This CDR3 is 14 amino acids long. Trimming removed 9 bases from V and 0 bases from J, with 13 bases in between. CDR3 sequence: CASEKGGSTDTQYF. The CDR3 DNA follows: TGTGCCAGTGAAAAAGGGGGGAGCACAGATACGCAGTATTTT.

The chain uses TRBV15 and TRBJ2-3, with D uncertain. Germline V gene sequence: CDR1 LNHNV, CDR2 YYDKDF (reference sequence). The CDR3 runs 14 residues. Trimming took off 3 bases at V and 5 bases at J, with 12 bases between the two ends. CDR3: CATSRPRVGDTQYF. The CDR3 region has the DNA TGTGCCACCAGCAGGCCCAGAGTGGGAGATACGCAGTATTTT.

The V call is TRBV4-1, the J call TRBJ2-7, with D perhaps assigned TRBD1 or TRBD2 (5 bases each). Trimming stripped 4 bases from V and 4 bases from J, with 14 bases between. The CDR3 totals 14 residues. Germline V gene lookup returns CDR1 MGHRA and CDR2 YSYEKL. For the CDR3, the DNA is TGCGCCAGCAGCCTGGGGGTCGCGGGTTACGAGCAGTACGTC. The encoded protein is CASSLGVAGYEQYV.

V usage is TRBV15 and J usage is TRBJ2-2; TRBD1 might be the D (5 bases). The CDR3 is 15 residues long. The germline V and J ends were trimmed by 1 base and 6 bases, with 12 bases remaining between them. Germline CDR1 and CDR2: LNHNV and YYDKDF (reference sequence). The CDR3 coding sequence is TGTGCCACCAGCAGAGTTGCAGGGATGGCCGGGGAGCTGTTTTTT. Its protein product is CATSRVAGMAGELFF.